This T cell receptor beta chain was documented in a study of blood T cell repertoires in COVID-19. Study details: Acute-phase and convalescent COVID-19 samples originated in the United States, Italy and Spain. The cDNA or gDNA used as material had been derived from T cells, B-cell-depleted T cells, or PBMCs.

Seattle-derived patients entered the study during active infection and were followed longitudinally. This CDR3 region has 13 residues. From germline, CDR1 is MNHEY and CDR2 SVGAGI. V was clipped by 7 bases and J by 4 bases, with 13 bases between them. Per the authors' pipeline: Reference gene primer amplification gave nucleated cell count estimates. Profiled with immunoSEQ multiplex PCR; TCRdb holds only in-frame clones, not every one. V, J and clone size are taken as reported in that table, and D and trimming were inferred from the DNA itself. The data contain 150,000 to 200,000 clones, 80% to 95% of them singletons.

V usage is TRBV6-5 and J usage is TRBJ2-5; D is perhaps TRBD2 (6 bases). The clonotype comes from a woman aged 55 to 70 with COVID-19, enrolled during active disease. Sequencing used peripheral blood. The CDR3 spells CASIGGIRETQYF. The CDR3 region has the DNA TGTGCCAGCATTGGGGGGATTCGAGAGACCCAGTACTTC.